This paragraph reports one T cell receptor (beta chain). This sample was included in a study of T cell repertoires in cytomegalovirus infection. Background on the study: It was the public TCR beta signatures that indicated both CMV infection and matching HLA type.

TCRdb fed the reads into MiXCR, producing one record per CDR3 protein. The sample lists 450,000 to 550,000 distinct CDR3 sequences, about 15% occurring once. The clonotype comes from a human donor in good health (CMV status not recorded). Some clones in this sample may be carry-over from other donors' samples. Input material: CD8+ T cells from PBMCs.

Written as DNA, the CDR3 is TGTGCCAGCAGTTACCCCAGGGGGCGCGGGGAGACCCAGTACTTC. It codes for CASSYPRGRGETQYF. The J gene is TRBJ2-5, the V gene TRBV6-5; 8 bases map to TRBD1. CDR1 is MNHEY and CDR2 is SVGAGI in the germline V gene. J lost 5 bases, V lost 2 bases, and 7 bases had no gene match. CDR3 length: 15 residues.